These T cell receptor beta chains were read from a single sample in a study of blood T cell repertoires in COVID-19. Data came from immunoSEQ multiplex PCR; TCRdb stores just in-frame clones and leaves some out. The sample lists around 150,000 clones; over 75% were seen once. Sequencing used PBMCs or T cells enriched from blood (not recorded which). These TCRs come from a man aged 35-49 years who had recovered from COVID-19. Each CDR3 is given with its conserved first and last residue. The D gene is left open where the match is weak. Clone size is stated in some rows and not others, as once, few, many or a class when expanded.

j_call d_call v_call clone_size cdr3_aa cdr3_nt
TRBJ1-2 TRBD1 TRBV7-6 - CASSPSGQGWYGYTF TGTGCCAGCAGTCCTAGCGGACAGGGATGGTATGGCTACACCTTC
TRBJ1-1 - TRBV9 once CASSVVTGVNTEAFF TGTGCCAGCAGCGTAGTTACCGGGGTGAACACTGAAGCTTTCTTT
TRBJ2-1 TRBD2 TRBV24-1 - CATASGGAENEQFF TGTGCCACCGCCAGCGGGGGGGCCGAGAATGAGCAGTTCTTC
TRBJ2-3 - TRBV7-9 - CASSPSESYTDTQYF TGTGCCAGCAGCCCCTCGGAGTCCTACACAGATACGCAGTATTTT
TRBJ2-1 - TRBV6-4 - CASGEDRGFEQFF TGTGCCAGCGGGGAAGACCGGGGGTTTGAGCAGTTCTTC
TRBJ2-4 TRBD2 TRBV9 - CASSVAGEGPQNIQYF TGTGCCAGCAGCGTAGCGGGGGAGGGCCCACAAAACATTCAGTACTTC
TRBJ1-5 - TRBV9 - CASSQDAGGQPQHF TGTGCCAGCAGCCAAGACGCGGGGGGACAGCCCCAGCATTTT
TRBJ1-5 - TRBV28 few CASSPTGGDQPQHF TGTGCCAGCAGCCCGACAGGAGGAGATCAGCCCCAGCATTTT
TRBJ2-5 TRBD1 TRBV7-3 - CASSFAAGTGGGETQYF TGTGCCAGCAGCTTCGCGGCCGGGACAGGGGGCGGAGAGACCCAGTACTTC
TRBJ2-1 - TRBV3-1/TRBV3-2 - CASSQLHEQFF TGTGCCAGCAGCCAACTCCATGAGCAGTTCTTC
TRBJ1-1 TRBD1 TRBV19 - CASTRDRGNPFYAEAFF TGTGCCAGTACCCGAGACAGGGGTAACCCCTTTTACGCTGAAGCTTTCTTT
TRBJ1-2 TRBD1 TRBV4-1 - CASSQGQGTGNYGYTF TGCGCCAGCAGCCAAGGGCAGGGGACAGGTAACTATGGCTACACCTTC
TRBJ2-3 - TRBV2 once CASSDRTDTQYF TGTGCCAGCAGTGACAGAACAGATACGCAGTATTTT